Detailed here is one T cell receptor (beta chain). Its cognate antigen is unknown. Active ophthalmopathy (CAS at least 3, NOSPECS at least 4), lasting under 3 months. PBMCs originated in 7.5 to 10 ml of fresh peripheral blood. The germline V gene encodes CDR1 SEHNR and CDR2 FQNEAQ (reference sequence). Deletions cut 6 bases from V and 7 bases from J, with 19 bases between. The CDR3 spans 14 residues. This sample is drawn from a study of Graves' ophthalmopathy and Graves' hyperthyroidism. Amplification of the TCR beta CDR3 regions used RNA transcripts (as template). The workflow started with a first-round RT-PCR run with HTBI primers and then moved on to a second-round multiplex PCR. TCRdb processed the multiplex PCR reads anew with MiXCR; each CDR3 protein has one entry. The table lists hundreds of thousands of distinct CDR3 sequences, approximately 39% of them singletons. Study outcomes and limitations: Detected in blood as well were most expanded thyroid clonotypes with frequency above 0.001. The model flagged ophthalmopathy progression at 65% to 71% sensitivity and 72% to 80% specificity.

The TCR sequence derives from an adult man with Graves' ophthalmopathy. The specimen sequenced was peripheral blood. The rearrangement uses TRBV7-9 and TRBJ2-7; a weak D match, TRBD1 (5 bases). CDR3 amino acids: CASRRREQTGEQYF. The CDR3 nucleotides read TGTGCCAGCAGGCGCAGGGAACAGACCGGGGAGCAGTACTTC.